The rows below give T cell receptor beta chains drawn from one sample of a study of shared clonotypes between healthy human individuals. Profiled with immunoSEQ multiplex PCR; TCRdb holds only in-frame clones, not every one. Of some 490,000 clones in the sample, over 75% are singletons; the top ten hold roughly 13%. The sequencing input was PBMCs. These receptors came from a woman aged 40 to 50 in good health. Some clones in this sample may be carry-over from other donors' samples. The CDR3 runs from the conserved cysteine through the conserved F or W. D genes are given only for firm matches. Clone sizes are given selectively: once, few, many, or a class where the clone is expanded.

CDR3	DNA	V	size	J	D
CTTLGREGMGTDTQYF	TGCACCACCCTGGGACGGGAGGGGATGGGCACAGATACGCAGTATTTT	TRBV29-1	NA	TRBJ2-3	TRBD2
CASSLGQSNEKLFF	TGCGCCAGCAGCTTGGGACAGTCAAATGAAAAACTGTTTTTT	TRBV5-1	NA	TRBJ1-4	NA
CASSQDLGQGGGTEAFF	TGTGCCAGCAGCCAAGACCTCGGACAGGGCGGGGGCACTGAAGCTTTCTTT	TRBV14	NA	TRBJ1-1	TRBD1
CAISEPPSTDTQYF	TGTGCCATCAGTGAACCACCTAGCACAGATACGCAGTATTTT	TRBV10-3	NA	TRBJ2-3	NA
CASSLLPSGTGNNEQFF	TGTGCCAGCAGTTTATTGCCTTCCGGGACAGGGAACAATGAGCAGTTCTTC	TRBV27	NA	TRBJ2-1	TRBD1
CAWTGILMNTEAFF	TGTGCCTGGACAGGGATTCTGATGAACACTGAAGCTTTCTTT	TRBV30	once	TRBJ1-1	NA
CASSQGGGSGNTIYF	TGTGCCAGCAGCCAAGGGGGGGGCTCTGGAAACACCATATATTTT	TRBV11-2	NA	TRBJ1-3	NA
CASSIPQTGPATGELFF	TGCGCCAGCAGCATCCCCCAGACAGGGCCTGCCACCGGGGAGCTGTTTTTT	TRBV5-1	NA	TRBJ2-2	TRBD1
CASSSTGTGGAGREQYF	TGTGCCAGCAGCTCGACAGGGACAGGGGGCGCCGGACGCGAGCAGTACTTC	TRBV7-8	NA	TRBJ2-7	TRBD1
CASQQGAWNEQFF	TGTGCCAGCCAACAGGGGGCGTGGAATGAGCAGTTCTTC	TRBV28	once	TRBJ2-1	TRBD1
CASSFSRGQPQHF	TGTGCCAGCAGTTTCAGCCGGGGTCAGCCCCAGCATTTT	TRBV7-3	NA	TRBJ1-5	NA
CASSLAGRGVNTEAFF	TGCGCCAGCAGCTTGGCAGGGCGCGGGGTGAACACTGAAGCTTTCTTT	TRBV5-1	many	TRBJ1-1	NA
CASSQDRAAMNTEAFF	TGCGCCAGCAGCCAAGATAGGGCAGCCATGAACACTGAAGCTTTCTTT	TRBV4-3	NA	TRBJ1-1	NA
CASSHYSTDTQYF	TGTGCCAGCAGTCACTACAGCACAGATACGCAGTATTTT	TRBV27	NA	TRBJ2-3	NA
CAISGRGLNTEAFF	TGTGCCATCAGTGGAAGAGGGCTGAACACTGAAGCTTTCTTT	TRBV10-3	few	TRBJ1-1	NA
CAWSVVLTGGYTF	TGTGCCTGGAGTGTCGTCCTTACGGGGGGCTACACCTTC	TRBV30	NA	TRBJ1-2	NA
CATSLGLAASSYNEQFF	TGTGCCACCAGCCTGGGACTAGCGGCAAGCTCCTACAATGAGCAGTTCTTC	TRBV15	NA	TRBJ2-1	TRBD2
CASSPLWYTDTQYF	TGTGCCAGCAGCCCGTTATGGTACACAGATACGCAGTATTTT	TRBV5-5	NA	TRBJ2-3	NA
CASSLGPGLDPYNEQFF	TGTGCCAGCAGCTTAGGTCCGGGGTTGGATCCCTACAATGAGCAGTTCTTC	TRBV7-2	NA	TRBJ2-1	NA
CASATFSGIVTDTQYF	TGTGCCAGCGCAACTTTTAGCGGGATCGTAACAGATACGCAGTATTTT	TRBV6-6	NA	TRBJ2-3	TRBD2
CASSLPGQGKWEQYF	TGCGCCAGCAGCCTCCCGGGACAGGGGAAGTGGGAGCAGTACTTC	TRBV5-1	NA	TRBJ2-7	TRBD1
CAISELSGQYNEQFF	TGTGCCATCAGTGAGTTAAGCGGACAATACAATGAGCAGTTCTTC	TRBV10-3	many	TRBJ2-1	NA
CASSFGTGGSYGYTF	TGTGCCAGCAGTTTCGGGACAGGGGGATCCTATGGCTACACCTTC	TRBV14	NA	TRBJ1-2	TRBD1
CASSLFPGTGTRKETQYF	TGTGCCAGCAGCCTATTCCCCGGGACAGGGACACGGAAAGAGACCCAGTACTTC	TRBV7-8	few	TRBJ2-5	TRBD1
CASSYSAGTGYTF	TGTGCCAGCAGTTACTCGGCGGGAACCGGCTACACCTTC	TRBV6-5	NA	TRBJ1-2	NA
CASSQEGDRSWGRSEKLFF	TGTGCCAGCAGCCAAGAGGGGGACAGAAGTTGGGGAAGGAGTGAAAAACTGTTTTTT	TRBV4-2	NA	TRBJ1-4	TRBD1
CASSLGSGTQETQYF	TGTGCCAGCAGCTTGGGGTCGGGAACCCAAGAGACCCAGTACTTC	TRBV5-5	NA	TRBJ2-5	NA
CASIPSDRDKGFGGNTIYF	TGTGCCAGCATCCCCTCGGACCGGGACAAGGGTTTTGGTGGAAACACCATATATTTT	TRBV6-4	few	TRBJ1-3	NA
CASSGPAGPDQETQYF	TGTGCCAGCAGTGGCCCCGCCGGGCCCGACCAAGAGACCCAGTACTTC	TRBV6-1	NA	TRBJ2-5	NA
CASSLEFKVARTEAFF	TGTGCCAGCAGCTTAGAATTCAAGGTGGCGCGCACTGAAGCTTTCTTT	TRBV11-2	many	TRBJ1-1	NA
CASSLHSPEGYTF	TGTGCCAGCAGCTTGCACAGCCCTGAGGGCTACACCTTC	TRBV11-2	NA	TRBJ1-2	NA
CASVLSGRFNEQYF	TGTGCCAGCGTACTGAGCGGGAGGTTTAACGAGCAGTACTTC	TRBV7-9	NA	TRBJ2-7	TRBD2
CASSEAGPFYEQYF	TGTGCCAGCAGTGAAGCTGGGCCCTTCTACGAGCAGTACTTC	TRBV6-1	NA	TRBJ2-7	NA
CASSSQGSEQYF	TGTGCCAGCAGCTCCCAGGGGAGCGAGCAGTACTTC	TRBV11-3	NA	TRBJ2-7	NA
CASSLAKTGSAYEQYF	TGTGCCAGCAGCCTAGCGAAGACGGGTTCAGCCTACGAGCAGTACTTC	TRBV14	once	TRBJ2-7	NA
CASSDRSSYEQYF	TGTGCCAGCAGCGACAGGAGCTCCTACGAGCAGTACTTC	TRBV6-6	NA	TRBJ2-7	NA
CASSPSITDTQYF	TGCGCCAGCAGCCCTTCCATCACAGATACGCAGTATTTT	TRBV5-1	once	TRBJ2-3	NA
CASSLRGDRSYNEQFF	TGTGCCAGCAGCTTACGGGGGGATAGGTCCTACAATGAGCAGTTCTTC	TRBV11-2	many	TRBJ2-1	TRBD2
CASSLDGEGTFYGYTF	TGTGCCAGCAGCTTAGATGGGGAGGGGACCTTCTATGGCTACACCTTC	TRBV7-9	NA	TRBJ1-2	NA
CASSRPPPGTHGYTF	TGTGCCAGCAGTCGACCCCCCCCGGGGACCCATGGCTACACCTTC	TRBV27	many	TRBJ1-2	NA
CASSLNLGLAGLVETQYF	TGTGCCAGCAGTTTAAATCTGGGACTAGCGGGATTAGTGGAGACCCAGTACTTC	TRBV28	NA	TRBJ2-5	TRBD2
CASRDAQLNYGYTF	TGTGCCAGCAGAGACGCGCAGCTTAACTATGGCTACACCTTC	TRBV6-5	NA	TRBJ1-2	NA
CASSRTETQYF	TGTGCCAGCAGCCGGACGGAGACCCAGTACTTC	TRBV4-2	NA	TRBJ2-5	NA
CASSQRPTGTSGNEQFF	TGCGCCAGCAGCCAAAGGCCAACCGGGACTAGCGGAAATGAGCAGTTCTTC	TRBV4-3	NA	TRBJ2-1	TRBD2